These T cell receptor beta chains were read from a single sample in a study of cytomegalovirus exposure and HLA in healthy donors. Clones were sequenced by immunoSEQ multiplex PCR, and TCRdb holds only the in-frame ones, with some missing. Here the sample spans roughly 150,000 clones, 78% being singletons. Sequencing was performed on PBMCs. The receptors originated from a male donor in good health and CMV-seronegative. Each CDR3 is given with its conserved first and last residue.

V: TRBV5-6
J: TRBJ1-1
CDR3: CASSPGHPNTEAFF

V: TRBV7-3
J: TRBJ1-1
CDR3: CASSLTSRGLEAFF

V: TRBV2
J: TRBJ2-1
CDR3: CASIVAGATGEQFF

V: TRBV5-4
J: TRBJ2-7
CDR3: CASSSSGRAYEQYF

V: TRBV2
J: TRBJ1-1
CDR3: CASSGQASEAFF

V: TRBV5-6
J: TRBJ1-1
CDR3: CASSGDGYTEAFF

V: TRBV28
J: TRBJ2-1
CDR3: CASWSQSSYNEQFF

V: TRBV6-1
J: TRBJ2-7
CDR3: CASSGSSYEQYF

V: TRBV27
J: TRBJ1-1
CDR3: CASSLFRDTEAFF

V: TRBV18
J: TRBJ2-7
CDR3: CASSLNSGSYEQYF

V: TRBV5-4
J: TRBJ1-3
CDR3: CASSLEGPGNTIYF

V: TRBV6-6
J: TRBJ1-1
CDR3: CASSYRRDRQNTEAFF

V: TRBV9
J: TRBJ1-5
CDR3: CASSVTDNQPQHF

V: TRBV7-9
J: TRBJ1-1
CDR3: CASSLFGTGQPEAFF

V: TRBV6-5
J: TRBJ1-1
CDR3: CASRGTGMNTEAFF

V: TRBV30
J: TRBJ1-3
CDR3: CAWSGESSGNTIYF

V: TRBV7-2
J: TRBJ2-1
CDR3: CASSFLPSGGRNNEQFF

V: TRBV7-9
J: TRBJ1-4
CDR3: CASSLQGAGEKLFF

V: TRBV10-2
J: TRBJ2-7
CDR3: CASSEPSGAYEQYF

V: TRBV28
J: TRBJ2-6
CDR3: CASRSTGGGSGANVLTF

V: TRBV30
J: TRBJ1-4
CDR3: CAWSGRGRDEKLFF

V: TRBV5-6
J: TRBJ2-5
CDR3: CASSWGTGYQETQYF

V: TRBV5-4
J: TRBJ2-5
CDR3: CASRTGTQETQYF